This T cell receptor beta chain was captured in a study of blood T cell repertoires in COVID-19. Study overall: Nucleic acid was either cDNA or gDNA, and it came from T cells, B-cell-depleted T cells, or PBMCs.

In the source study's methods: Nucleated cell number was recorded as an estimate derived from reference gene primer amplification. The table came from immunoSEQ multiplex PCR; TCRdb's copy has only in-frame clones and leaves some out. V and J calls and clone size are those listed in that table; D and trimming were worked out from the DNA. The repertoire includes around 370,000 clones, nearly 90% of them detected once, and around 6.3% sits in the top ten. The CDR3 length is 15 residues. V lost 4 bases and J 0 bases, leaving 10 bases between the germline ends. Germline CDR1 and CDR2: SGHVS and FQNEAQ. The clonotype comes from a young man with active or convalescent COVID-19. Sequenced input: peripheral blood. The chain uses TRBV7-8 and TRBJ1-5, with D possibly TRBD1 on 5 matching bases. The DNA of the CDR3 is TGTGCCAGCAGCTCTGACAGAAATAGCAATCAGCCCCAGCATTTT. Its translation is CASSSDRNSNQPQHF.